Detailed here is one TCR beta chain. These data come from a study of blood T cell repertoires in COVID-19. Overall study context: Spain, Italy and the United States supplied samples that represented acute and convalescent COVID-19. From T cells, B-cell-depleted T cells, or PBMCs came the material, which was cDNA or gDNA.

Original methodology: Estimation of nucleated cell counts relied on the amplification of reference gene primers. TCRdb's copy holds only in-frame clones and misses some; the assay was immunoSEQ multiplex PCR. D and trimming come from the DNA, and the V and J calls and clone size come from that table. The sample yields under 200,000 clones, roughly 86% seen once. V dropped 0 bases and J dropped 7; count of bases not matched to a gene: 12. Looked up from germline, CDR1 is ENHRY and CDR2 is SYGVKD. CDR3 length equals 17 residues. The V and J genes are TRBV10-3 and TRBJ1-5; 7 bases align to TRBD1. The sequencing input was peripheral blood. The sequence derives from an elderly woman in a cohort sampled during active or convalescent COVID-19. The CDR3: CAISESQGQLGGQPQHF. The CDR3 nucleotides read TGTGCCATCAGTGAGTCCCAGGGACAGCTAGGAGGACAGCCCCAGCATTTT.